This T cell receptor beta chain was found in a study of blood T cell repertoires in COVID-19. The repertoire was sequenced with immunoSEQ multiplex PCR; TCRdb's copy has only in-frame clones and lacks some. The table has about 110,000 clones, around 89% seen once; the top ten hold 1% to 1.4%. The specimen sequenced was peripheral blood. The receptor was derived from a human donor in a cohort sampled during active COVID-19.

CDR3 bases: TGTGCCAGCAGCCAGGGCTCCAAACAGGGGCGGCCCTACGAGCAGTACTTC. As protein: CASSQGSKQGRPYEQYF. The chain combines TRBV4-2 with TRBJ2-7; the match to TRBD1 covers 7 bases. Trimming took 3 bases from V and 2 from J; bases not matched to a gene: 13. CDR1 and CDR2 from the germline V gene are LGHNA and YNFKEQ. The CDR3 is 17 amino acids.